This entry describes one TCR beta chain. In the original workflow: Reference gene primer amplification in the assay estimated nucleated cell counts. Produced via immunoSEQ multiplex PCR; TCRdb's table is partial and in-frame only. The DNA was the basis for D and trimming; V, J and clone size are from that table. The sample shows 45,000 or so clones, roughly nine tenths of them seen only once. This record belongs to a study of blood T cell repertoires in COVID-19. For the study at large: The origin of the acute and convalescent COVID-19 samples was the United States, Italy and Spain.

V dropped 0 bases and J dropped 3; count of bases not matched to a gene: 8. The CDR3 runs 18 residues. Per germline, CDR1 SGHKS and CDR2 YYEKEE (reference sequence). Sequenced sample: peripheral blood. The sequence was collected from a man between 65 and 80 years old with active COVID-19. The chain links TRBV5-5 to TRBJ2-2; the match to TRBD1 covers 10 bases. Written as DNA, the CDR3 is TGTGCCAGCAGCTTGGGTTACTCCGGGACAGGGGACACCGGGGAGCTGTTTTTT. Its translation is CASSLGYSGTGDTGELFF. Variable domain in full (rest from reference TRBV5-5 and TRBJ2-2): DAGVTQSPTHLIKTRGQQVTLRCSPISGHKSVSWYQQVLGQGPQFIFQYYEKEERGRGNFPDRFSARQFPNYSSELNVNALLLGDSALYLCASSLGYSGTGDTGELFFGEGSRLTVL.